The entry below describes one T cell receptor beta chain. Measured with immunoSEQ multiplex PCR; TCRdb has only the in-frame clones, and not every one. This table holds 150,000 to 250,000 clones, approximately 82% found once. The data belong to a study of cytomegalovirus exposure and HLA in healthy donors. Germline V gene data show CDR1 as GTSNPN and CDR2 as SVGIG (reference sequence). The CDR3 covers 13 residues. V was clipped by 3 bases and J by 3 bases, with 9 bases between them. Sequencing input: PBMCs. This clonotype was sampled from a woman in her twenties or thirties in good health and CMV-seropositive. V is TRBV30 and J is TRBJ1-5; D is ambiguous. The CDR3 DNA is TGTGCCTGGAGCCCGGGGTACAATCAGCCCCAGCATTTT. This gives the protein CAWSPGYNQPQHF.